Listed below are T cell receptor beta chains from one sample, sequenced in a study of beta chain features in type 1 diabetes. Data came from immunoSEQ multiplex PCR; TCRdb stores just in-frame clones and leaves some out. The profile shows under 500,000 clones, about 29% of them singletons. The sequenced material came from naive CD4+ T cells from blood. The receptors derive from a man younger than 35 in good health. Each CDR3 is given with its conserved first and last residue.

v_call cdr3_length cdr3_aa
TRBV6-6 13 CASSYEGRQTQYF
TRBV30 12 CAWSVETDEQFF
TRBV29-1 10 CSVVTKTQYF
TRBV4-1 15 CASSQGSGTLNGYTF
TRBV29-1 14 CSVAEPTGSYEQYF
TRBV7-8 14 CASSPRVQQETQYF
TRBV4-1 13 CASSQQGAGEQYF
TRBV5-4 13 CASSSGLANEQFF
TRBV2 11 CAGTGANEQFF
TRBV29-1 12 CSVGRGSTEAFF
TRBV27 11 CASSSPEGEFF
TRBV9 13 CASNQRETDTQYF
TRBV30 17 CAWVPGHAIASTDTQYF
TRBV6-5 14 CASKSEPFYNEQFF
TRBV19 12 CASKAGPYEQYF
TRBV15 14 CATSIRTGLTEAFF
TRBV30 13 CAWTSQMQETQYF
TRBV27 16 CASSVTGQARTYGYTF
TRBV30 13 CAWSSNERYGYTF
TRBV5-4 15 CASSLNLAGYNEQFF
TRBV7-9 15 CASSFPPRGNEKLFF